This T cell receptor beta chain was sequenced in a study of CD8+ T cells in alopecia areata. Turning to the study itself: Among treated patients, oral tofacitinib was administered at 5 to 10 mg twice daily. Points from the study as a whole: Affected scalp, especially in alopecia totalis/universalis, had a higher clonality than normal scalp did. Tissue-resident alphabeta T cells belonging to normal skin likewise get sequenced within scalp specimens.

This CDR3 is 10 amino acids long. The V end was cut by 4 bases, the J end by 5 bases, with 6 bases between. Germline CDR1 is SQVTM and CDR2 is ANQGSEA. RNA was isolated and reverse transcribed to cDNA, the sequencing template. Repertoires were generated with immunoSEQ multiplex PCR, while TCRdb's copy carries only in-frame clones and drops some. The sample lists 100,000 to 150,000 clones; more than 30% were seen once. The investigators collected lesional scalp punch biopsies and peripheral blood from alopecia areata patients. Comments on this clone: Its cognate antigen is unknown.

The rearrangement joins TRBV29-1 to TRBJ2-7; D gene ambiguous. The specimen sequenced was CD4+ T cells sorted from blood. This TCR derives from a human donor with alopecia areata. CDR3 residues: CSVGSHEQYF. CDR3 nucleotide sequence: TGCAGCGTTGGGAGCCACGAGCAGTACTTC.